This T cell receptor (beta chain) was identified in a study of cytomegalovirus exposure and HLA in healthy donors. The CDR3 is 12 residues long. Germline lookup yields CDR1 SEHNR and CDR2 FQNEAQ (reference sequence). Trimming left V 5 bases short and J 2 bases short, with 7 bases between. In regard to this clone: Antigen: not known.

The assay was immunoSEQ multiplex PCR, and TCRdb's table has in-frame clones only and misses some. The sample lists some 110,000 clones, about 88% occurring once. Study-level points and caveats: The classifier reportedly diagnosed cytomegalovirus status with high specificity and sensitivity.

The V call is TRBV7-9, the J call TRBJ2-7, with D hard to call. This receptor was identified in a young woman in good health and CMV-seropositive. Sample: PBMCs. The chain's CDR3 is CASSLLAYEQYF. The CDR3 DNA reads TGTGCCAGCAGCCTATTGGCCTACGAGCAGTACTTC.